Here is one T cell receptor beta chain with its context. Its antigen is unidentified. This specimen comes from a study of cytomegalovirus exposure and HLA in healthy donors. Study-wide points: The study labeled about 160 TCR beta chains cytomegalovirus-associated. In a later analysis, at a false discovery rate of 0.05, approximately 15,000 TCR beta sequences matched HLA alleles. There were some public TCRs occurring in many donors, but most TCR sequences were rare.

V was cut by 2 bases and J by 5 bases, with 18 bases left in between. The CDR3 spans 15 residues. Germline CDR1 and CDR2: SQVTM and ANQGSEA. The study ran its PCR with 60 Vbeta and 13 Jbeta primers. Only in-frame clones appear in the TCRdb table, and some are missing; sequencing was by immunoSEQ multiplex PCR. The sample shows about 36,000 clones, more than 60% of them seen only once. This chain joins TRBV29-1 and TRBJ1-1, with a tentative D call TRBD1 (5 bases). Sequenced sample: PBMCs. The TCR comes from a man aged 25-45 years in good health and CMV-seronegative. CDR3 DNA sequence: TGCAGCGTTGAAACGGGGGGAAGAAAGGGGACTGAAGCTTTCTTT. It specifies CSVETGGRKGTEAFF.